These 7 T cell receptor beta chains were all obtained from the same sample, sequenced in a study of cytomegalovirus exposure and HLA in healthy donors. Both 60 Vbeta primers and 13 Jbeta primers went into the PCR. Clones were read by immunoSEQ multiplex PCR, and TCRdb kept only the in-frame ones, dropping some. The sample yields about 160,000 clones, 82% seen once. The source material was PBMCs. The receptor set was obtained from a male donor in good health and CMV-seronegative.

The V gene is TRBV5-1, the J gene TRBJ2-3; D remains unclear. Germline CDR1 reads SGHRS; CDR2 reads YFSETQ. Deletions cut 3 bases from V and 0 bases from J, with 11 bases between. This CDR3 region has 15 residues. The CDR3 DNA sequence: TGCGCCAGCAGCTCCCGTCAGGCTAGCACAGATACGCAGTATTTT. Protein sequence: CASSSRQASTDTQYF.

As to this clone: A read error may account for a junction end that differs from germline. This chain's CDR3 is CSSSSGGTYEQYF. The CDR3 DNA sequence: TGTTCCAGCAGCTCTGGGGGGACCTACGAGCAGTACTTC. This chain joins TRBV7-9 and TRBJ2-7; TRBD2 might be the D (6 bases). This CDR3 comprises 13 residues. Germline V gives CDR1 SEHNR, CDR2 FQNEAQ (reference sequence).

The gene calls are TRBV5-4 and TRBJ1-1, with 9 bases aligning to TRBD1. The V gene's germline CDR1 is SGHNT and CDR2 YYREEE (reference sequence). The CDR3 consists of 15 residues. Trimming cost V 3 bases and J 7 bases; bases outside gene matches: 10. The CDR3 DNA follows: TGTGCCAGCAGCTCGTCCCGGGACAGGGAAGATGAAGCTTTCTTT. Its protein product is CASSSSRDREDEAFF.

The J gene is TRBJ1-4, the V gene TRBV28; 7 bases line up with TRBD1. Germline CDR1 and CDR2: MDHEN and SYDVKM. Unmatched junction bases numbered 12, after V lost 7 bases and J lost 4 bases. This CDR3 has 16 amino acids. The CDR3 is CASTPTGTVLNEKLFF. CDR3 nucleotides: TGTGCCAGCACCCCCACAGGGACAGTCCTTAATGAAAAACTGTTTTTT.

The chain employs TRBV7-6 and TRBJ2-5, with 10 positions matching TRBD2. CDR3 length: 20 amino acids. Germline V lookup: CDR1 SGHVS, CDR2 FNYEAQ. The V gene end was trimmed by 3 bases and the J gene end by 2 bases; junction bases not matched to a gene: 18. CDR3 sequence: CASSLGLLAGKQTGQETQYF. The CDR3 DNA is TGTGCCAGCAGCTTGGGGCTACTAGCGGGGAAACAGACGGGGCAAGAGACCCAGTACTTC.

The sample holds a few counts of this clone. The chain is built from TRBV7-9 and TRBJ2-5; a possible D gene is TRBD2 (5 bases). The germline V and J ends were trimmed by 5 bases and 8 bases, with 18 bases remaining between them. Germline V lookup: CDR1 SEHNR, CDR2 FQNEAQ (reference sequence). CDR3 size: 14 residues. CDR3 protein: CASSSSVMTGTQYF. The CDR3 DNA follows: TGTGCCAGCAGCAGCTCCGTCATGACGGGAACCCAGTACTTC.

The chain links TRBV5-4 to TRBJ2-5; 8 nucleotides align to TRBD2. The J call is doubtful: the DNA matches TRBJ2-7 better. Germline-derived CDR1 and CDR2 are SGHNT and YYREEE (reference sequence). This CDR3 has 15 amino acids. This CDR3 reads CASSRGLGEAYEQYF. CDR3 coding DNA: TGTGCCAGCAGCAGGGGACTAGGAGAGGCCTACGAGCAGTACTTC.